A single sample gave rise to the 31 T cell receptor beta chains below, sequenced in a study of blood T cell repertoires in COVID-19. Using immunoSEQ multiplex PCR, the repertoire was profiled, and TCRdb retains in-frame clones only, with some absent. This sample has about 200,000 clones, with approximately 90% found just once. The sequencing input was peripheral blood. The source is a man aged 80 or over with acute or convalescent COVID-19.

The rearrangement uses TRBV7-9 and TRBJ2-7; D is unclear. CDR3 length: 14 amino acids. The germline V gene has CDR1 SEHNR and CDR2 FQNEAQ (reference sequence). V was shortened by 1 base and J by 0 bases, with 7 bases between the two germline ends. The CDR3 sequence is CASSLGQNSYEQYV. CDR3 bases: TGTGCCAGCAGCTTAGGGCAGAACTCCTACGAGCAGTACGTC.

This clone came up once. This chain joins TRBV7-9 and TRBJ1-2; D may be TRBD1 (5 bases). CDR3 size: 17 residues. V was clipped by 1 base and J by 8 bases, with 23 bases between them. Germline-derived CDR1 and CDR2 are SEHNR and FQNEAQ (reference sequence). CDR3 sequence: CASSLGEETLRQKGYTF. The CDR3 nucleotides are TGTGCCAGCAGCTTAGGAGAGGAGACCTTGCGACAGAAAGGCTACACCTTC. Drawing the rest from reference TRBV7-9 and TRBJ1-2, the complete variable domain is DTGVSQNPRHKITKRGQNVTFRCDPISEHNRLYWYRQTLGQGPEFLTYFQNEAQLEKSRLLSDRFSAERPKGSFSTLEIQRTEQGDSAMYLCASSLGEETLRQKGYTFGSGTRLTVV.

CDR3 bases: TGTGCCAGCAGCTTTGGGACGTCGGGGCTAGCGGGAGCCGATGAGCAGTTCTTC. Amino acid sequence: CASSFGTSGLAGADEQFF. V and J are TRBV7-8 and TRBJ2-1; 10 nucleotides line up with TRBD2. V dropped 3 bases and J dropped 8; count of bases not matched to a gene: 16. CDR1 is SGHVS, CDR2 FQNEAQ, per germline. The CDR3 sequence is 18 residues long.

CDR3 sequence (DNA): TGTGCCAGCAGCTTACTCTCAGGAAACACCGGGGAGCTGTTTTTT. This sequence encodes CASSLLSGNTGELFF. The chain employs TRBV7-8 and TRBJ2-2; D remains ambiguous. CDR3 length: 15 residues. Per the germline V gene, CDR1 is SGHVS and CDR2 is FQNEAQ. The V end lost 2 bases, the J end lost 2 bases, and 9 bases lay between the germline ends. The full variable domain, rest sourced from reference TRBV7-8 and TRBJ2-2, is GAGVSQSPRYKVAKRGQDVALRCDPISGHVSLFWYQQALGQGPEFLTYFQNEAQLDKSGLPSDRFFAERPEGSVSTLKIQRTQQEDSAVYLCASSLLSGNTGELFFGEGSRLTVL.

Only one count was recorded for this clone. The rearrangement links TRBV7-9 to TRBJ2-2; TRBD1 agrees at 10 bases. Germline CDR1 and CDR2: SEHNR and FQNEAQ (reference sequence). The V gene end was trimmed by 5 bases and the J gene end by 8 bases; junction bases not matched to a gene: 11. This CDR3 has 16 residues. DNA of the CDR3: TGTGCCAGCAGCCCGAGGGACAGGGGAACGGCGGGGGAGCTGTTTTTT. It codes for CASSPRDRGTAGELFF.

The rearrangement joins TRBV2 to TRBJ2-1; 12 bases match TRBD2. The CDR3 is made up of 15 amino acids. CDR1 SNHLY and CDR2 FYNNEI come from the germline V gene. Losses at the gene ends were 6 bases for V and 6 bases for J; bases not matched to a gene: 6. CDR3 sequence reads: CASSGLAGLGNEQFF. CDR3 coding DNA: TGTGCCAGCAGCGGACTAGCGGGATTAGGCAATGAGCAGTTCTTC.

DNA for the CDR3: TGTGCCAGCAGTTTGTACAGCCAAGAGACCCAGTACTTC. Its translation is CASSLYSQETQYF. This chain connects TRBV27 to TRBJ2-5; D is undetermined. Germline V gives CDR1 MNHEY, CDR2 SMNVEV (reference sequence). With 3 bases removed from V and 1 base from J, the gap between germline ends came to 6 bases. The CDR3 loop spans 13 amino acids.

This chain joins TRBV27 and TRBJ2-2, with D possibly being TRBD1 (6 bases). The CDR3 sequence is 15 residues long. Per the germline V gene, CDR1 is MNHEY and CDR2 is SMNVEV (reference sequence). Trimming cost V 5 bases and J 1 base, with 11 bases left between them. The CDR3 bases are TGTGCCAGCAGTCCCGGGACAAAGAACACCGGGGAGCTGTTTTTT. Its protein product is CASSPGTKNTGELFF.

The chain recombines TRBV7-8 with TRBJ2-1; possibly TRBD2 for D (5 bases). The CDR3 loop spans 13 amino acids. The V gene's germline CDR1 is SGHVS and CDR2 FQNEAQ. Trimming left V 2 bases short and J 9 bases short, with 11 bases between. CDR3 sequence reads: CASSLLAHSEQFF. CDR3 sequence (DNA): TGTGCCAGCAGCTTACTAGCCCACAGTGAGCAGTTCTTC.

The chain combines TRBV10-3 with TRBJ2-1; 14 bases line up with TRBD2. CDR3 length: 16 amino acids. V lost 8 bases to trimming and J lost 4 bases; unmatched junction nucleotides: 7. Germline-derived CDR1 and CDR2 are ENHRY and SYGVKD. The CDR3 sequence is CAIGRGLAGEYNEQFF. The CDR3 bases are TGTGCCATCGGAAGGGGACTAGCGGGAGAGTACAATGAGCAGTTCTTC.

This clone was counted only a few times. V gene TRBV5-6 combines with J gene TRBJ2-1, with D perhaps TRBD2 (6 bases). Germline values: CDR1 SGHDT, CDR2 YYEEEE. The CDR3 extends over 12 amino acids. V shed 4 bases and J shed 6 bases, with 8 bases lying between them. The CDR3 DNA reads as TGTGCCAGCAGCGCGGGACTCAATGAGCAGTTCTTC. Translation: CASSAGLNEQFF. The full variable domain, its missing parts supplied by reference TRBV5-6 and TRBJ2-1, is DAGVTQSPTHLIKTRGQQVTLRCSPKSGHDTVSWYQQALGQGPQFIFQYYEEEERQRGNFPDRFSGHQFPNYSSELNVNALLLGDSALYLCASSAGLNEQFFGPGTRLTVL.

In its sample, this clone was seen a few times. The chain combines TRBV21-1 with TRBJ2-2; TRBD2 is the table's D call, not checked against the DNA. TRBV21-1 is given as a pseudogene. This CDR3 region has 17 residues. CDR3 sequence reads: CASSKVKTSGSNGELFF. CDR3 coding DNA: TGTGCCAGCAGCAAAGTGAAGACTAGCGGGAGTAACGGGGAGCTGTTTTTT.

This chain joins TRBV4-1 and TRBJ2-1, with 11 bases matching TRBD2. The CDR3 is made up of 20 amino acids. CDR1 MGHRA and CDR2 YSYEKL come from the germline V gene. Trimming took 0 bases from V and 4 from J; bases not matched to a gene: 14. The CDR3 reads CASSQDPPPFSGRGYNEQFF. CDR3 bases: TGCGCCAGCAGCCAAGATCCACCCCCTTTTAGCGGGAGGGGATACAATGAGCAGTTCTTC.

The chain uses TRBV24-1 and TRBJ2-7, with D perhaps matching TRBD1 (6 bases). The CDR3 sequence is 17 residues long. Germline assignment: CDR1 KGHDR and CDR2 SFDVKD. V gave up 3 bases and J gave up 2 bases, with 19 bases separating them. CDR3 amino acids: CATSDEDSSPKPYEQYV. In nucleotides, the CDR3 is TGTGCCACCAGTGATGAGGACAGTTCCCCGAAGCCCTACGAGCAGTACGTC.

V usage is TRBV11-3 and J usage is TRBJ2-2; 13 positions agree with TRBD2. This CDR3 contains 16 residues. Germline V gene data show CDR1 as SGHNT and CDR2 as YENEEA. The V gene end was trimmed by 8 bases and the J gene end by 4 bases; junction bases not matched to a gene: 7. This CDR3 reads CASGGLAGPTTGELFF. The CDR3 DNA reads as TGTGCCAGCGGGGGACTAGCGGGACCTACCACCGGGGAGCTGTTTTTT.

This chain uses TRBV5-1 with TRBJ2-1; a weak D match, TRBD1 (5 bases). Deletions cut 0 bases from V and 0 bases from J, with 7 bases between. The CDR3 contains 15 residues. The germline gives CDR1 SGHRS, CDR2 YFSETQ. CDR3 coding DNA: TGCGCCAGCAGCTTGGAGGGGAACTCCTACAATGAGCAGTTCTTC. Translation: CASSLEGNSYNEQFF.

Only one count was recorded for this clone. The rearrangement joins TRBV6-1 to TRBJ2-1; possible D gene TRBD2, 5 bases. Trimming stripped 5 bases from V and 4 bases from J, with 6 bases between. Germline CDR1 and CDR2: MNHNS and SASEGT. The CDR3 contains 12 residues. The CDR3 sequence: CASSWEYNEQFF. In DNA form, the CDR3 reads TGTGCCAGCAGTTGGGAGTACAATGAGCAGTTCTTC.

There are a few counts of this clone. The chain uses TRBV5-6 and TRBJ2-2; 13 bases are shared with TRBD2. Germline assignment: CDR1 SGHDT and CDR2 YYEEEE. The CDR3 loop spans 19 amino acids. V gave up 4 bases and J gave up 0 bases; unmatched junction bases: 9. CDR3: CASSAPPGLAGSNTGELFF. Written as DNA, the CDR3 is TGTGCCAGCAGCGCGCCCCCGGGACTAGCGGGATCGAACACCGGGGAGCTGTTTTTT.

The chain has TRBV24-1 and TRBJ1-3; TRBD1 matches 8 bases. J gave up 4 bases and V 3 bases, and 7 bases lay outside the gene matches. CDR1 is KGHDR, CDR2 SFDVKD, per germline. CDR3 length: 16 amino acids. The CDR3 region has the DNA TGTGCCACCAGTGATCGCGGACAGGGTGAGGGAAACACCATATATTTT. This translates into CATSDRGQGEGNTIYF.

J is TRBJ2-5 and V is TRBV7-2; TRBD2 is a possible D gene (6 bases). Germline V gene lookup returns CDR1 SGHTA and CDR2 FQGNSA. This CDR3 comprises 15 residues. Trimming pared 1 base from V and 2 bases from J, leaving 11 bases between. The chain's CDR3 is CASSLVGLAQETQYF. In DNA, the CDR3 is TGTGCCAGCAGCTTAGTGGGTCTAGCGCAAGAGACCCAGTACTTC.

The CDR3 DNA reads TGTGCCAGCAGGCAAACAGGGGGCGGAGAGACCCAGTACTTC. Amino acid sequence: CASRQTGGGETQYF. This chain links TRBV6-5 with TRBJ2-5; 9 bases line up with TRBD1. This CDR3 is 14 amino acids long. Per the germline V gene, CDR1 is MNHEY and CDR2 is SVGAGI. V was pared by 6 bases and J by 4 bases, with 6 bases of the junction left unmatched.

V is TRBV4-3 and J is TRBJ1-1, with no clear D. CDR1 is LGHNA and CDR2 is YSLEER in the germline V gene. Deletions cut 3 bases from V and 7 bases from J, with 12 bases between. The CDR3 spans 13 residues. CDR3 residues: CASSHLTAFEAFF. CDR3 DNA sequence: TGCGCCAGCAGCCACCTAACAGCCTTTGAAGCTTTCTTT.

The chain joins TRBV18 to TRBJ1-6; TRBD1 matches 9 bases. Trimming at V came to 2 bases and at J to 7 bases, leaving 6 bases not matched to a gene. The length of the CDR3 is 16 residues. CDR1 is KGHSH, CDR2 LQKENI, per germline. The chain's CDR3 is CASSPIPGQGNSPLHF. Written as DNA, the CDR3 is TGTGCCAGCTCACCAATTCCGGGACAGGGCAATTCACCCCTCCACTTT.

The chain has TRBV28 and TRBJ1-2; 8 bases align to TRBD1. CDR1 is MDHEN and CDR2 is SYDVKM in the germline V gene. The CDR3 is made up of 17 amino acids. The V gene end was trimmed by 2 bases and the J gene end by 2 bases; junction bases not matched to a gene: 10. CDR3 sequence (DNA): TGTGCCAGCAGTTTAAAGACCGCAGGGGGCCTCAACTATGGCTACACCTTC. Translating gives CASSLKTAGGLNYGYTF.

In this sample, this clone turned up a few times. This chain joins TRBV7-2 and TRBJ1-5, with 9 bases identical to TRBD1. The CDR3 is made up of 13 amino acids. Germline V gene lookup returns CDR1 SGHTA and CDR2 FQGNSA. V was pared by 3 bases and J by 8 bases, with 2 bases of the junction left unmatched. The chain's CDR3 is CASSFDRGEPQHF. The DNA for the CDR3 is TGTGCCAGCAGCTTCGACAGGGGGGAGCCCCAGCATTTT. The variable domain in full, completed from reference TRBV7-2 and TRBJ1-5, reads GAGVSQSPSNKVTEKGKDVELRCDPISGHTALYWYRQSLGQGLEFLIYFQGNSAPDKSGLPSDRFSAERTGGSVSTLTIQRTQQEDSAVYLCASSFDRGEPQHFGDGTRLSIL.

The chain uses TRBV4-1 and TRBJ1-5; 7 bases match TRBD1. V lost 3 bases, J lost 11 bases, and 16 bases stayed unmatched. CDR3 length: 16 amino acids. The germline V gene encodes CDR1 MGHRA and CDR2 YSYEKL. CDR3 bases: TGCGCCAGCAGCCATGGGACAGTCAAAAGCATTGAGGCCCAGCATTTT. This codes for CASSHGTVKSIEAQHF.

This chain links TRBV14 with TRBJ1-2; 12 bases line up with TRBD1. CDR1 SGHDN and CDR2 FVKESK come from the germline V gene. This CDR3 contains 20 residues. V was pared by 5 bases and J by 4 bases, with 20 bases of the junction left unmatched. The CDR3: CASSVEGDRDRGPPTYGYTF. In nucleotides, the CDR3 is TGTGCCAGCAGCGTAGAGGGGGACCGGGACAGGGGGCCACCTACCTATGGCTACACCTTC.

The chain carries TRBV24-1 and TRBJ2-5; 9 positions match TRBD1. The CDR3 runs to 16 residues. The germline CDR1 and CDR2 sequences are KGHDR and SFDVKD. Losses at the gene ends were 4 bases for V and 6 bases for J; bases not matched to a gene: 11. CDR3 loop: CATSEEGQGRKKTQYF. DNA for the CDR3: TGTGCCACCAGTGAAGAGGGACAGGGCAGGAAAAAGACCCAGTACTTC.

The chain uses TRBV4-1 and TRBJ1-1; D ambiguous. This CDR3 region has 12 residues. V was clipped by 4 bases and J by 8 bases, with 11 bases between them. CDR1 is MGHRA and CDR2 is YSYEKL in the germline V gene. CDR3 sequence reads: CASSRGNSEAFF. The CDR3 DNA reads as TGCGCCAGCAGCCGAGGGAATTCGGAAGCTTTCTTT.

Notes on this clone: The sample has other DNA sequences that encode this CDR3 too. The V gene is TRBV6-5, the J gene TRBJ1-1; 9 bases match TRBD1. V lost 2 bases, J lost 1 base, and 2 bases stayed unmatched. Germline values: CDR1 MNHEY, CDR2 SVGAGI. The CDR3 has 15 amino acids. CDR3 DNA: TGTGCCAGCAGTTACAAGGGACAGGGGAACACTGAAGCTTTCTTT. Residues: CASSYKGQGNTEAFF.

This chain joins TRBV27 and TRBJ2-7; 8 bases are a match to TRBD1. J was trimmed by 6 bases and V by 4 bases; bases with no gene match: 11. Germline values: CDR1 MNHEY, CDR2 SMNVEV (reference sequence). The CDR3 covers 15 residues. CDR3 nucleotide sequence: TGTGCCAGCAGTTCCTCGGGGACAGGAGCCCCCGAGCAGTACTTC. Amino acids: CASSSSGTGAPEQYF.